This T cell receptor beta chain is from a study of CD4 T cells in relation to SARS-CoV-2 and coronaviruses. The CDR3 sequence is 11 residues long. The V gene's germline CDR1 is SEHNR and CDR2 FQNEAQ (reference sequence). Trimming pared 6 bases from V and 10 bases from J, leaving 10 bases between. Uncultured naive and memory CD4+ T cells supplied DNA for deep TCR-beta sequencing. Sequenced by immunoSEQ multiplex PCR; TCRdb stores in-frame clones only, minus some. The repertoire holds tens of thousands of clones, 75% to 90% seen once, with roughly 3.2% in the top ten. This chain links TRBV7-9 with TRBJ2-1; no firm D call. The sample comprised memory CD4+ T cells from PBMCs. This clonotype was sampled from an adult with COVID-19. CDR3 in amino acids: CASSSRGEQFF. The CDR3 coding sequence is TGTGCCAGCAGTTCTCGTGGGGAGCAGTTCTTC.